This T cell receptor (beta chain) stems from a study of cytomegalovirus exposure and HLA in healthy donors. The PCR contained 60 Vbeta and 13 Jbeta primers. The data were produced by immunoSEQ multiplex PCR, yet TCRdb's version contains in-frame clones alone and is incomplete. Of roughly 200,000 clones listed, under 85% are singletons. Trimming took off 3 bases at V and 2 bases at J, with 19 bases between the two ends. The CDR3 runs 18 residues. Germline lookup yields CDR1 LNHNV and CDR2 YYDKDF (reference sequence). This clone was seen once. This TCR was sampled from a man in his forties or fifties in good health and CMV-seronegative. The chain couples TRBV15 to TRBJ2-2, with a possible D match to TRBD2 (6 bases). Sequenced material: PBMCs. CDR3 DNA: TGTGCCACCAGCAGGGGGCGCGGAGGGGCCAGAAACACCGGGGAGCTGTTTTTT. Protein: CATSRGRGGARNTGELFF. The entire variable domain, with the rest obtained from reference TRBV15 and TRBJ2-2, is as follows: DAMVIQNPRYQVTQFGKPVTLSCSQTLNHNVMYWYQQKSSQAPKLLFHYYDKDFNNEADTPDNFQSRRPNTSFCFLDIRSPGLGDTAMYLCATSRGRGGARNTGELFFGEGSRLTVL.